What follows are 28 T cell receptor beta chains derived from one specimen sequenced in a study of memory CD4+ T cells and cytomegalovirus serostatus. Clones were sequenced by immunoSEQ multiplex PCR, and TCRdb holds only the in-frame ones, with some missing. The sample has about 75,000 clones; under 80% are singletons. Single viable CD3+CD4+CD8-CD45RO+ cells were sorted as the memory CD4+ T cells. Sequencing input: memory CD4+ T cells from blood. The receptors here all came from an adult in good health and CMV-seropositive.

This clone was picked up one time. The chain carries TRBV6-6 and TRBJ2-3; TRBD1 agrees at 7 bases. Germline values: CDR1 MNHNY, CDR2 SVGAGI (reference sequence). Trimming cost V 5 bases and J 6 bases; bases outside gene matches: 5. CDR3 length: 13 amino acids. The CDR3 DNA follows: TGTGCCAGCAGTCCCCGGGACAGCGATACGCAGTATTTT. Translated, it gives CASSPRDSDTQYF.

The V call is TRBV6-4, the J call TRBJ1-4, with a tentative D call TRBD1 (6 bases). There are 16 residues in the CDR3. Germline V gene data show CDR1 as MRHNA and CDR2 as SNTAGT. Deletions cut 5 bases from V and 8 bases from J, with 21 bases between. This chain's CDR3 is CASSYAIGRTVEKLFF. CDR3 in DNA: TGTGCCAGCAGTTACGCTATCGGGCGGACAGTCGAAAAACTGTTTTTT.

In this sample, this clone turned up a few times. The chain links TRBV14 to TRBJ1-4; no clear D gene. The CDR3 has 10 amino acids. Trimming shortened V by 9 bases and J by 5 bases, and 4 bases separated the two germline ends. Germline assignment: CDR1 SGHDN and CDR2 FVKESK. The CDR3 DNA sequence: TGTGCCAGTGGAAATGAAAAACTGTTTTTT. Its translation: CASGNEKLFF.

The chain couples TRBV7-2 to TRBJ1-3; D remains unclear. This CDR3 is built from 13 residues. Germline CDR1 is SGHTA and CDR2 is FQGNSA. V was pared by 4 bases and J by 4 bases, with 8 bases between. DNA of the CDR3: TGTGCCAGCAGCTCAGGCACCGGAAACACCATATATTTT. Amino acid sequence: CASSSGTGNTIYF. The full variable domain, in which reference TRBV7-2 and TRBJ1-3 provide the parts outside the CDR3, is GAGVSQSPSNKVTEKGKDVELRCDPISGHTALYWYRQSLGQGLEFLIYFQGNSAPDKSGLPSDRFSAERTGGSVSTLTIQRTQQEDSAVYLCASSSGTGNTIYFGEGSWLTVV.

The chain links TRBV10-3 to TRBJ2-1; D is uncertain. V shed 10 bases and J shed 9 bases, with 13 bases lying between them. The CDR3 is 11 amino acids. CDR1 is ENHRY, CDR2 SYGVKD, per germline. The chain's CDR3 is CATGLRSEQFF. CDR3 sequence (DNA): TGTGCCACGGGTCTTCGGTCTGAGCAGTTCTTC.

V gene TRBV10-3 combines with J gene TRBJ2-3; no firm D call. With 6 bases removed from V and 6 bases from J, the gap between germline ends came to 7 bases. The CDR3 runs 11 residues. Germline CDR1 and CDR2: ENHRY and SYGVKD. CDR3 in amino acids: CAISVGDTQYF. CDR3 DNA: TGTGCCATCAGCGTCGGGGATACGCAGTATTTT.

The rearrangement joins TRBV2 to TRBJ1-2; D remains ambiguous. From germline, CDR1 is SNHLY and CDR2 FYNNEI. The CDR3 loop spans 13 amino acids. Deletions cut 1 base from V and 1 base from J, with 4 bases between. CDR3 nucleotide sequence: TGTGCCAGCAGTGAAGACCATAACTATGGCTACACCTTC. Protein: CASSEDHNYGYTF.

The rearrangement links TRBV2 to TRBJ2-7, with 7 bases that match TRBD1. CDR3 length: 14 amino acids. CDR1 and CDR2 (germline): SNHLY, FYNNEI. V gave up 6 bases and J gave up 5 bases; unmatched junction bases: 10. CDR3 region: CASREGLGGDEQYF. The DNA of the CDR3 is TGTGCCAGCAGAGAGGGGCTAGGGGGCGACGAGCAGTACTTC. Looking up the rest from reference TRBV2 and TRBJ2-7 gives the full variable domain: EPEVTQTPSHQVTQMGQEVILRCVPISNHLYFYWYRQILGQKVEFLVSFYNNEISEKSEIFDDQFSVERPDGSNFTLKIRSTKLEDSAMYFCASREGLGGDEQYFGPGTRLTVT.

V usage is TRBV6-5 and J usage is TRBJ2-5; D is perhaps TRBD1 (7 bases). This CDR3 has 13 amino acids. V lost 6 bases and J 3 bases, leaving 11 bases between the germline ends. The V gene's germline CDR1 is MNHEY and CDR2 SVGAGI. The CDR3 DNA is TGTGCCAGCAGGCGGGACAGAAAAGAGACCCAGTACTTC. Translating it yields CASRRDRKETQYF.

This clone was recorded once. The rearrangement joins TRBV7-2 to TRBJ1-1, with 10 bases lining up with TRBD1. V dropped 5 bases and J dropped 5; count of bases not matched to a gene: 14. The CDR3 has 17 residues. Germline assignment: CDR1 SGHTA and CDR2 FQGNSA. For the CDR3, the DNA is TGTGCCAGCAGCAAATCGACAGGGGGCTATGGAAGAACTGAAGCTTTCTTT. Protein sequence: CASSKSTGGYGRTEAFF.

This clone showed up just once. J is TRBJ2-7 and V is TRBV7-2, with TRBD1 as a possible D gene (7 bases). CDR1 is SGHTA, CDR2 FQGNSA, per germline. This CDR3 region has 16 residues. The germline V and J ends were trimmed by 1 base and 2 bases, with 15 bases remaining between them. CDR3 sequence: CASSLDAGGRPYEQYF. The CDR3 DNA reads TGTGCCAGCAGCTTAGATGCAGGGGGGAGGCCCTACGAGCAGTACTTC.

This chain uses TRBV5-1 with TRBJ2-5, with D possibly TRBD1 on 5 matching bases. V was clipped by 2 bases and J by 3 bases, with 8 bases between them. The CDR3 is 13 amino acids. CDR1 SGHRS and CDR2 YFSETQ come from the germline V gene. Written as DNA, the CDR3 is TGCGCCAGCAGCTTTCAGGGAAAAGAGACCCAGTACTTC. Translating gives CASSFQGKETQYF.

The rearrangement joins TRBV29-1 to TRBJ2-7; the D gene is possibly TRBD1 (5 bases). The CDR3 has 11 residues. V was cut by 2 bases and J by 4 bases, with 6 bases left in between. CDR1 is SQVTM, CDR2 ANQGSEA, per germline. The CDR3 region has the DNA TGCAGCGTTGAAAGGGGTTACGAGCAGTACTTC. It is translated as CSVERGYEQYF.

The CDR3 nucleotides are TGTGCCAGCAGCCCTAGACCGGGCGGGGAGCTGTTTTTT. Its translation: CASSPRPGGELFF. The chain recombines TRBV7-2 with TRBJ2-2; no clear D. The length of the CDR3 is 13 residues. Germline lookup yields CDR1 SGHTA and CDR2 FQGNSA. V was pared by 5 bases and J by 7 bases, with 11 bases between.

The CDR3 loop is CASSKDRASQETQYF. Written as DNA, the CDR3 is TGTGCCAGTAGCAAGGACAGGGCTTCCCAAGAGACCCAGTACTTC. The rearrangement joins TRBV19 to TRBJ2-5; 8 nucleotides line up with TRBD1. There are 15 residues in the CDR3. After removal of 6 bases from V and 1 base from J, the junction contained 7 bases not matched to a gene. Germline loops: CDR1 LNHDA, CDR2 SQIVND (reference sequence).

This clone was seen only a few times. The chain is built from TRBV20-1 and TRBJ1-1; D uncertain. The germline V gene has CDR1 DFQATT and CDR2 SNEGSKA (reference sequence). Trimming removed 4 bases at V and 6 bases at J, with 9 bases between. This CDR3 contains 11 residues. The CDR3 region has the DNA TGCAGTGCTAAGGCTTTCGCTGAAGCTTTCTTT. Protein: CSAKAFAEAFF.

In DNA form, the CDR3 reads TGTGCCGGTTCTAGGGGGTCCCGAGCCACCGGGGAGCTGTTTTTT. This codes for CAGSRGSRATGELFF. This chain joins TRBV6-1 and TRBJ2-2; maybe TRBD1 (6 bases). This CDR3 comprises 15 residues. Trimming stripped 11 bases from V and 4 bases from J, with 20 bases between. Germline lookup yields CDR1 MNHNS and CDR2 SASEGT.

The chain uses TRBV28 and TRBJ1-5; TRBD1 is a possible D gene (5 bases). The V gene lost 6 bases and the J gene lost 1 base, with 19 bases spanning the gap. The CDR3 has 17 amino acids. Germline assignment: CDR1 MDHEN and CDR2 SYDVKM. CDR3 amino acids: CASSLGQGRASNQPQHF. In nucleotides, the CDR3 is TGTGCCAGCAGCCTGGGCCAGGGCCGAGCAAGCAATCAGCCCCAGCATTTT.

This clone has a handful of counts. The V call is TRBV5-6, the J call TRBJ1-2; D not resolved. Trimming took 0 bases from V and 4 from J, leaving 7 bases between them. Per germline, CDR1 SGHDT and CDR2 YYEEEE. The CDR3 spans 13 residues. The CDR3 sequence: CASSLDRFYGYTF. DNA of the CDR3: TGTGCCAGCAGCTTGGACAGATTCTATGGCTACACCTTC. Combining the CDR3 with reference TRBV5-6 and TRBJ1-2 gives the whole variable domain DAGVTQSPTHLIKTRGQQVTLRCSPKSGHDTVSWYQQALGQGPQFIFQYYEEEERQRGNFPDRFSGHQFPNYSSELNVNALLLGDSALYLCASSLDRFYGYTFGSGTRLTVV.

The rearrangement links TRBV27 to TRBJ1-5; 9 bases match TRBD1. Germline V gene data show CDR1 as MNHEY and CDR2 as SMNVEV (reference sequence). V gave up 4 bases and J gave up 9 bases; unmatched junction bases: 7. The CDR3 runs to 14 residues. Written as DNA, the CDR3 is TGTGCCAGCAGTTCCACAGGGGGCTCGCGGCCCCAGCATTTT. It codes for CASSSTGGSRPQHF.

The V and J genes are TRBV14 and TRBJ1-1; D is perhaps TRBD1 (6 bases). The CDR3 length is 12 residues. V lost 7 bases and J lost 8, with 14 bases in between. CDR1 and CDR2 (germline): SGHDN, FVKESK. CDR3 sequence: CASNQGSEEAFF. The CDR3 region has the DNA TGTGCCAGCAATCAGGGGTCCGAAGAAGCTTTCTTT.

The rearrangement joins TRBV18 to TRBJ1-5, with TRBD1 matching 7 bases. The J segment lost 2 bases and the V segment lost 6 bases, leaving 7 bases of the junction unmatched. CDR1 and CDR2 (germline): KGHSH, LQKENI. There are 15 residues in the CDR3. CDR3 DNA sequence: TGTGCCAGCTCGCCGGGGACAGATGGCAATCAGCCCCAGCATTTT. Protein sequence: CASSPGTDGNQPQHF.

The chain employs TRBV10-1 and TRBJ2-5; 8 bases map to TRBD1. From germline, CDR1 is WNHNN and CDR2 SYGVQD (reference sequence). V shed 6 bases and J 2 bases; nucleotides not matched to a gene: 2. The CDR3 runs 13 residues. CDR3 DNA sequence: TGCGCCAGCAGGGACAGGGAACAAGAGACCCAGTACTTC. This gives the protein CASRDREQETQYF.

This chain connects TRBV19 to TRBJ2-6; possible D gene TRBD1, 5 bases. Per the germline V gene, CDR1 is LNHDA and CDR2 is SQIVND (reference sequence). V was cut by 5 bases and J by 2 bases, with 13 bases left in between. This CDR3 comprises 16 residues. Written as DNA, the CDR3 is TGTGCCAGTAGTTTCACCCTAGGGGCTGGGGCCAACGTCCTGACTTTC. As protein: CASSFTLGAGANVLTF.

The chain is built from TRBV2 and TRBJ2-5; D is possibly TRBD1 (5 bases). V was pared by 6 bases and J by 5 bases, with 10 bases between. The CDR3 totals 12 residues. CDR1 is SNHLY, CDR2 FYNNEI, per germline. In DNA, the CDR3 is TGTGCCAGCAGCGCAGGGTACGAGACCCAGTACTTC. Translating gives CASSAGYETQYF.

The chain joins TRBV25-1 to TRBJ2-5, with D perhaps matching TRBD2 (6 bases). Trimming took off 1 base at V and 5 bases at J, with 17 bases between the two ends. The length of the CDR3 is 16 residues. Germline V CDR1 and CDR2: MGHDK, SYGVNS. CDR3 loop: CASSESGLGGRETQYF. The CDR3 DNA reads TGTGCCAGCAGTGAATCTGGATTGGGGGGACGGGAGACCCAGTACTTC.

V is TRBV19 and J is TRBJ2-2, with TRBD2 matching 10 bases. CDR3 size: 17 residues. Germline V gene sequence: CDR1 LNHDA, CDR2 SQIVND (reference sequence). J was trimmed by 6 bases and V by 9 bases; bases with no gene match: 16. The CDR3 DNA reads TGTGCCAGCTGTAGGGGGTTAAGCGGGAGGGTTCCCGGGGAGCTGTTTTTT. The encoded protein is CASCRGLSGRVPGELFF.

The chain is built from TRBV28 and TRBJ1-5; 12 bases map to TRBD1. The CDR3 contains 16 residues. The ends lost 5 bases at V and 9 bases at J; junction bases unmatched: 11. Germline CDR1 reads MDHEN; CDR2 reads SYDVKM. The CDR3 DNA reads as TGTGCCAGCAGTCCGGCCGGGACAGGGGGCCTCCGGCCCCAGCATTTT. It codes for CASSPAGTGGLRPQHF.